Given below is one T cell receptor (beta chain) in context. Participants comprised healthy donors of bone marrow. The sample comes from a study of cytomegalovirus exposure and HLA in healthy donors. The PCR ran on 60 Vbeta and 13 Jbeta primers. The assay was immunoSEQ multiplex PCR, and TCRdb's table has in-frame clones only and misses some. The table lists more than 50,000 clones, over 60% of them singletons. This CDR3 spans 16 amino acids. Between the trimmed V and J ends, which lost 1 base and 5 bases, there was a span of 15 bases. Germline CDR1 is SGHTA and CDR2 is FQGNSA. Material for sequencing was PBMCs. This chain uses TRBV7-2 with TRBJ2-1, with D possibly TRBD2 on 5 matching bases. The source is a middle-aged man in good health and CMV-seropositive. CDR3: CASSLDRPRGNNEQFF. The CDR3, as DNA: TGTGCCAGCAGCTTAGACCGCCCCCGGGGAAACAATGAGCAGTTCTTC.